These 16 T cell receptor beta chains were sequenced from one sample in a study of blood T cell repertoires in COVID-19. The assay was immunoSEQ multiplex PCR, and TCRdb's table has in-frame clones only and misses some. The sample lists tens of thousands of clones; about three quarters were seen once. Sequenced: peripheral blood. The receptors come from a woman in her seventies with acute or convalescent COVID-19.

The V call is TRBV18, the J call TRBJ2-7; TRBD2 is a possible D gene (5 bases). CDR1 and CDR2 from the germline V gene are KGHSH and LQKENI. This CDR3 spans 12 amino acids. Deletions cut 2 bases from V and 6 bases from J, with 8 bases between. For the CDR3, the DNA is TGTGCCAGCTCACCAACCCGGGGCGAGCAGTACTTC. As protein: CASSPTRGEQYF.

The CDR3 bases are TGCGCCAGCAGCCAGAAGAGGATCGGACAGAGCTACGAGCAGTACTTC. Translated: CASSQKRIGQSYEQYF. V and J are TRBV4-3 and TRBJ2-7; D perhaps matches TRBD1 (6 bases). The CDR3 loop spans 16 amino acids. Trimming removed 3 bases from V and 3 bases from J, with 18 bases in between. Germline-derived CDR1 and CDR2 are LGHNA and YSLEER.

The DNA of the CDR3 is TGTGCCAGCAGCGTACAGGGGTTGGAGGCGAACACTGAAGCTTTCTTT. Translated, it gives CASSVQGLEANTEAFF. The V gene is TRBV9, the J gene TRBJ1-1; tentative D call: TRBD1 (6 bases). Trimming pared 1 base from V and 1 base from J, leaving 14 bases between. The CDR3 has 16 residues. Germline V gene sequence: CDR1 SGDLS, CDR2 YYNGEE.

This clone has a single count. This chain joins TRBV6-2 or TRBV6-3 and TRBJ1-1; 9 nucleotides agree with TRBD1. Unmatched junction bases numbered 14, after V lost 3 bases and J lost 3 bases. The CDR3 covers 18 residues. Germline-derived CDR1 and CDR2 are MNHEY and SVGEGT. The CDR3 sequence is CASSYDSGTGLLDTEAFF. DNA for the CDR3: TGTGCCAGCAGTTATGACTCCGGGACAGGGCTGTTGGACACTGAAGCTTTCTTT.

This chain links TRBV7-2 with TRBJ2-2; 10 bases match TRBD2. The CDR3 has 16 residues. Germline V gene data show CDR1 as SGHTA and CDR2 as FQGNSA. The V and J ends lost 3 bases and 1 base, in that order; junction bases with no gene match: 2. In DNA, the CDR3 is TGTGCCAGCAGCTTTTTAGCGGGAGGGAACACCGGGGAGCTGTTTTTT. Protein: CASSFLAGGNTGELFF.

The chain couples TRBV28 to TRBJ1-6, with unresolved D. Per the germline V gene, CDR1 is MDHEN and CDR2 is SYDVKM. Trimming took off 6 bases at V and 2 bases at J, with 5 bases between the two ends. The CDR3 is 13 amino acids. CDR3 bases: TGTGCCAGCAGCCCCACCTATAATTCACCCCTCCACTTT. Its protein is CASSPTYNSPLHF.

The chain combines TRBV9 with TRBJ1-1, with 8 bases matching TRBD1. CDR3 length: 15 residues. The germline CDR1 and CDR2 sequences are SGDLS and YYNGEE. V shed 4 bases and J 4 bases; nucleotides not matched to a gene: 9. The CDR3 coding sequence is TGTGCCAGCAGCTCCCGGACAGGGTCGGGCACTGAAGCTTTCTTT. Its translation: CASSSRTGSGTEAFF.

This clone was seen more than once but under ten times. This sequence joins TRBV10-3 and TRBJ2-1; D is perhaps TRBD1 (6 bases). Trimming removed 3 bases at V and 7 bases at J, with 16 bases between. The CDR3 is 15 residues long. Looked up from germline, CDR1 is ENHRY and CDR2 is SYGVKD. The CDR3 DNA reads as TGTGCCATCAGTGATCCGTCAGGGGTACAGAATGAGCAGTTCTTC. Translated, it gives CAISDPSGVQNEQFF.

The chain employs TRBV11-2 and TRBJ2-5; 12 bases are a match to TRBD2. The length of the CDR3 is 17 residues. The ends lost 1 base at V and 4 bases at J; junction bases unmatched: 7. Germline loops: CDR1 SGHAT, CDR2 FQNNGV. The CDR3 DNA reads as TGTGCCAGCAGCTTAGCCCCTAGCGGGGGGGCCATAGAGACCCAGTACTTC. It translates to CASSLAPSGGAIETQYF.

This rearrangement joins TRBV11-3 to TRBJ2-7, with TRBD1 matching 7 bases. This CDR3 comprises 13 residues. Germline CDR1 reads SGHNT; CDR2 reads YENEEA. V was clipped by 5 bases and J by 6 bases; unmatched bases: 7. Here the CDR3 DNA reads TGTGCCAGCAGCACAACAGGGGTAGGCGAGCAGTACTTC. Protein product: CASSTTGVGEQYF.

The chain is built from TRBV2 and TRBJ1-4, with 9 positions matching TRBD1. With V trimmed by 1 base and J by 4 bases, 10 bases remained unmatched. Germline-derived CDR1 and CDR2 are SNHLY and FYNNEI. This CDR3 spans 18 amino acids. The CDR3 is CASSEEGQGVKRNEKLFF. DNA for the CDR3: TGTGCCAGCAGTGAAGAGGGACAGGGAGTCAAACGTAATGAAAAACTGTTTTTT.

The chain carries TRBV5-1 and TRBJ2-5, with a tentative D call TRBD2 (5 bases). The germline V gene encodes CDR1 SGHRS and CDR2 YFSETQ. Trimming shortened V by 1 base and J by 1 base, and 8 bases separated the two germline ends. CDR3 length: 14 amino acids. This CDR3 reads CASSLSGTQETQYF. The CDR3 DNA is TGCGCCAGCAGCTTGAGCGGTACCCAAGAGACCCAGTACTTC.

Here the CDR3 reads CASSSRSGTGDNEQFF. CDR3 coding DNA: TGTGCCAGCAGCTCTCGTAGCGGGACCGGGGACAATGAGCAGTTCTTC. The V and J genes are TRBV5-4 and TRBJ2-1; 8 positions agree with TRBD2. J gave up 5 bases and V 3 bases, and 10 bases lay outside the gene matches. Germline CDR1 and CDR2: SGHNT and YYREEE (reference sequence). This CDR3 has 16 amino acids. Full variable domain (missing parts from reference TRBV5-4 and TRBJ2-1): ETGVTQSPTHLIKTRGQQVTLRCSSQSGHNTVSWYQQALGQGPQFIFQYYREEENGRGNFPPRFSGLQFPNYSSELNVNALELDDSALYLCASSSRSGTGDNEQFFGPGTRLTVL.

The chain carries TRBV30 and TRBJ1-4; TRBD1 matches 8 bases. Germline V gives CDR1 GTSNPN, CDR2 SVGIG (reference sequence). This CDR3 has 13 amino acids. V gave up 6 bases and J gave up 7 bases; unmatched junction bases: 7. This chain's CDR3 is CACLLDRGEKLFF. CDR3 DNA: TGTGCCTGCTTGCTTGACAGGGGTGAAAAACTGTTTTTT.

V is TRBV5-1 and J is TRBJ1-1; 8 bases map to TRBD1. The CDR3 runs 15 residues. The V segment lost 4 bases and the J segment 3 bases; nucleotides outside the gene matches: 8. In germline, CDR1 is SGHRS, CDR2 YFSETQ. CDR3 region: CASSVRTGWDTEAFF. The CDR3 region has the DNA TGCGCCAGCAGCGTTCGGACAGGGTGGGACACTGAAGCTTTCTTT.

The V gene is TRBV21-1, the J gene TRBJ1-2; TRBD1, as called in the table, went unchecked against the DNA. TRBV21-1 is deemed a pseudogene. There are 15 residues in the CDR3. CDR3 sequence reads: CASSKVSIGKGGYTF. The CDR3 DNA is TGTGCCAGCAGCAAAGTGTCAATAGGAAAGGGGGGCTACACCTTC.